The TCR beta chain under discussion was sequenced for a study of graft-versus-host responses after intestinal transplantation. Study at large: Tacrolimus and steroids were given for 2 to 3 years to all recipients after anti-thymocyte globulin induction. Study outcomes and limitations: The authors found GvH clones in recipient marrow, some appearing first in ileum or blood.

This table comes from immunoSEQ multiplex PCR, and its TCRdb copy is limited to in-frame clones, with some not included. The profile shows tens of thousands of clones, approximately 91% of them singletons. The ends lost 5 bases at V and 2 bases at J; junction bases unmatched: 6. The CDR3 runs 16 residues. Germline V gene data show CDR1 as SEHNR and CDR2 as FQNEAQ (reference sequence). For this clone: Its target is not known.

The clonotype originates from a human donor who received an intestinal transplant. This material consisted of unstimulated CD4+ T cells sorted from spleen or lymph node cells, taken before intestinal transplant. The chain uses TRBV7-9 and TRBJ2-7; TRBD2 aligns across 13 bases. Here the CDR3 DNA reads TGTGCCAGCAGCGGGCGGACTAGCGGGAGTCCCTACGAGCAGTACTTC. Its translation is CASSGRTSGSPYEQYF.